This T cell receptor beta chain was documented in a study of blood T cell repertoires in COVID-19. CDR1 and CDR2 (germline): LNHDA, SQIVND (reference sequence). Germline trimming cut 4 bases from V and 3 bases from J; bases unmatched to any gene: 5. The CDR3 is made up of 14 amino acids. Here immunoSEQ multiplex PCR was the method, and the copy in TCRdb shows in-frame clones only, minus some. The profile shows about 190,000 clones, 75% to 80% of them singletons. Sequencing used peripheral blood. The V and J genes are TRBV19 and TRBJ2-7; 8 bases are shared with TRBD1. The TCR sequence derives from a woman in her 70s with acute or convalescent COVID-19. CDR3 loop: CASSTQDRDYEQYF. For the CDR3, the DNA is TGTGCCAGTAGTACCCAGGACAGGGACTACGAGCAGTACTTC.